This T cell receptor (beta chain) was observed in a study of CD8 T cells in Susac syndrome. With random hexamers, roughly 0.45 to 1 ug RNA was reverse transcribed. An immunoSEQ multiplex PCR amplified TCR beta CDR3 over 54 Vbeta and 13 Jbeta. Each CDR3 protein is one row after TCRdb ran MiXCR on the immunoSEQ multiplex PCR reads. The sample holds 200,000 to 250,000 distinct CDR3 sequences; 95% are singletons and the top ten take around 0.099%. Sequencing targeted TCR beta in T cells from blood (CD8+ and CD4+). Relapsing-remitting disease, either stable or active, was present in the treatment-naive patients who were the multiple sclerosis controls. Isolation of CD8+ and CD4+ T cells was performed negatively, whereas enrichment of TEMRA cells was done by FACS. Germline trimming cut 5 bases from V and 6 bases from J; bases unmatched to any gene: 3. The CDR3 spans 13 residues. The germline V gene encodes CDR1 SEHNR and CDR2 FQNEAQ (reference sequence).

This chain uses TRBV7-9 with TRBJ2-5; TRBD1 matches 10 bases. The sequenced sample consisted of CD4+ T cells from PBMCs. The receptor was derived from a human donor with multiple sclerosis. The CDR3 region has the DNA TGTGCCAGCAGCCGCGACAGGGGGCAGACCCAGTACTTC. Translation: CASSRDRGQTQYF. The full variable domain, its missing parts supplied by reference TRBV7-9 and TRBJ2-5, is DTGVSQNPRHKITKRGQNVTFRCDPISEHNRLYWYRQTLGQGPEFLTYFQNEAQLEKSRLLSDRFSAERPKGSFSTLEIQRTEQGDSAMYLCASSRDRGQTQYFGPGTRLLVL.